This TCR beta chain was sequenced during a study of cytomegalovirus exposure and HLA in healthy donors. Study observations and caveats: Apparent HLA restriction characterized most CMV-associated TCR beta chains in a later analysis. Donors belonging to an Asian-associated ancestry cluster reportedly showed fewer N-insertions in productive TCRs than the approximately 670-donor mean, according to what a later analysis found.

Primers included in the PCR were 60 Vbeta and 13 Jbeta primers. Clones were sequenced by immunoSEQ multiplex PCR, and TCRdb holds only the in-frame ones, with some missing. Among approximately 80,000 clones listed, 65% to 80% were seen once. CDR1 and CDR2 (germline): MRHNA, SNTAGT. V gave up 6 bases and J gave up 3 bases; unmatched junction bases: 10. This CDR3 has 15 residues. This clone is a singleton in its sample. Its antigen is unknown. The sequence was collected from a man aged 55 to 70 in good health and CMV-seronegative. The chain combines TRBV6-4 with TRBJ2-7; 8 bases agree with TRBD2. Specimen: PBMCs. CDR3 loop: CASSDSGAPHYEQYF. DNA for the CDR3: TGTGCCAGCAGCGATAGCGGGGCGCCCCACTACGAGCAGTACTTC.